Listed below are T cell receptor beta chains from one sample, sequenced in a study of blood T cell repertoires in COVID-19. Produced via immunoSEQ multiplex PCR; TCRdb's table is partial and in-frame only. Among about 150,000 clones listed, roughly nine tenths were seen once. Source material: peripheral blood. All receptors come from a middle-aged man with acute or convalescent COVID-19. Both conserved end residues are part of each CDR3. The order of the fields is clone size, V gene, D gene, J gene, CDR3 protein, CDR3 DNA. D genes are given only for firm matches. Clone sizes are given selectively: once, few, many, or a class where the clone is expanded.

once	TRBV28	-	TRBJ1-2	CASSSQTGSRGYTF	TGTGCCAGCAGTTCCCAAACAGGGTCCCGTGGCTACACCTTC
-	TRBV4-3	TRBD1	TRBJ2-2	CASSPGTVNTGELFF	TGCGCCAGCAGCCCCGGGACAGTGAATACCGGGGAGCTGTTTTTT
once	TRBV6-2/TRBV6-3	-	TRBJ2-3	CASSLTSSTDTQYF	TGTGCCAGCAGCCTAACTTCTAGCACAGATACGCAGTATTTT
-	TRBV5-8	-	TRBJ2-2	CASSFQSTGELFF	TGTGCCAGCAGCTTCCAGTCCACCGGGGAGCTGTTTTTT
-	TRBV28	-	TRBJ1-1	CASSSNPEAFF	TGTGCCAGCAGTTCTAACCCTGAAGCTTTCTTT
-	TRBV7-3	-	TRBJ1-6	CASSLDGGGSPLHF	TGTGCCAGCAGCTTAGACGGGGGAGGTTCACCCCTCCACTTT
once	TRBV25-1	TRBD1	TRBJ2-1	CASSLSGTGRNEQFF	TGTGCCAGCAGTCTGAGCGGGACAGGGAGGAATGAGCAGTTCTTC
once	TRBV2	-	TRBJ1-5	CASRGLMANQPQHF	TGTGCCAGCAGGGGGCTCATGGCTAATCAGCCCCAGCATTTT
-	TRBV12-3/TRBV12-4	-	TRBJ2-1	CASSTGGAHEQFF	TGTGCCAGCAGTACTGGGGGGGCCCATGAGCAGTTCTTC
-	TRBV5-4	-	TRBJ2-1	CASSSRLSSYNEQFF	TGTGCCAGCAGCTCCAGGCTTAGCTCCTACAATGAGCAGTTCTTC
-	TRBV30	-	TRBJ1-4	CAWSKGAVEKLFF	TGTGCCTGGAGTAAAGGGGCTGTAGAAAAACTGTTTTTT
-	TRBV7-7	TRBD2	TRBJ2-3	CASSPGLAGGTDTQYF	TGTGCCAGCAGCCCAGGACTAGCGGGGGGCACAGATACGCAGTATTTT
-	TRBV5-1	-	TRBJ2-6	CASSPPSGANVLTF	TGCGCCAGCAGCCCTCCCTCTGGGGCCAACGTCCTGACTTTC
once	TRBV7-9	TRBD1	TRBJ1-1	CASSDRDWTEAFF	TGTGCCAGCAGCGACAGGGATTGGACTGAAGCTTTCTTT
-	TRBV2	TRBD2	TRBJ2-3	CASRAGGGRADTQYF	TGTGCCAGCAGAGCGGGAGGAGGTAGGGCAGATACGCAGTATTTT
-	TRBV27	TRBD2	TRBJ2-2	CASSPGLAGAGELFF	TGTGCCAGCAGCCCGGGACTAGCGGGAGCCGGGGAGCTGTTTTTT
-	TRBV28	-	TRBJ2-3	CASRPQGPSTDTQYF	TGTGCCAGCAGACCCCAGGGTCCTAGCACAGATACGCAGTATTTT
-	TRBV7-2	TRBD1	TRBJ2-3	CASSPDRGWDTQYF	TGTGCCAGCAGCCCGGACAGGGGTTGGGATACGCAGTATTTT
-	TRBV7-2	TRBD1	TRBJ1-2	CASSLVGWTGDGYTF	TGTGCCAGCAGCTTAGTCGGATGGACAGGGGATGGCTACACCTTC
-	TRBV10-3	-	TRBJ1-3	CAISENGGHTGNTIYF	TGTGCCATCAGTGAGAACGGGGGGCACACTGGAAACACCATATATTTT
once	TRBV6-6	-	TRBJ2-2	CASTQQHTGELFF	TGTGCCAGCACCCAACAGCACACCGGGGAGCTGTTTTTT
-	TRBV7-9	-	TRBJ1-4	CASSFGSFRNEKLFF	TGTGCCAGCAGCTTTGGTTCGTTCCGGAATGAAAAACTGTTTTTT
-	TRBV30	TRBD1	TRBJ1-5	CAWSVGQGAGQPQHF	TGTGCCTGGAGTGTAGGCCAGGGGGCGGGTCAGCCCCAGCATTTT
once	TRBV9	-	TRBJ1-2	CASSVAGYGYTF	TGTGCCAGCAGCGTAGCAGGCTATGGCTACACCTTC
-	TRBV15	TRBD1	TRBJ2-6	CATSRDARQGASGANVLTF	TGTGCCACCAGCAGAGACGCTCGACAGGGGGCTTCTGGGGCCAACGTCCTGACTTTC
-	TRBV9	-	TRBJ1-4	CASSVSSGGATNEKLFF	TGTGCCAGCAGCGTATCGTCGGGGGGTGCAACTAATGAAAAACTGTTTTTT
-	TRBV30	TRBD2	TRBJ2-3	CAWSGLAGYTDTQYF	TGTGCCTGGAGTGGACTAGCGGGCTACACAGATACGCAGTATTTT
-	TRBV29-1	TRBD1	TRBJ2-1	CSVEQGADRNEQFF	TGCAGCGTGGAACAGGGGGCAGATCGGAATGAGCAGTTCTTC
-	TRBV11-2	TRBD2	TRBJ2-1	CASSLGGSSYNEQFF	TGTGCCAGCAGCTTGGGGGGGAGCTCCTACAATGAGCAGTTCTTC
-	TRBV5-6	TRBD1	TRBJ1-5	CASSLFGQGASNQPQHF	TGTGCCAGCAGCTTATTTGGACAGGGGGCGTCCAATCAGCCCCAGCATTTT
-	TRBV9	TRBD2	TRBJ2-3	CASSTTSGRELTDTQYF	TGTGCCAGCAGCACAACTAGCGGGAGGGAACTCACAGATACGCAGTATTTT
-	TRBV11-1	TRBD2	TRBJ2-7	CASSLWEGPSYEQYF	TGTGCCAGCAGCTTATGGGAGGGCCCCTCCTACGAGCAGTACTTC
-	TRBV6-5	TRBD1	TRBJ1-5	CASSMDRGHSQPQHF	TGTGCCAGCAGCATGGACAGGGGGCACTCTCAGCCCCAGCATTTT
-	TRBV5-4	-	TRBJ2-7	CASSLAESVSEQYF	TGTGCCAGCAGCTTGGCCGAGTCTGTCTCCGAGCAGTACTTC
-	TRBV4-1	-	TRBJ2-7	CASSQRGNDGSYEQYF	TGCGCCAGCAGCCAGCGGGGAAACGATGGTTCCTACGAGCAGTACTTC
once	TRBV27	-	TRBJ2-5	CASSFNGPGTETQYF	TGTGCCAGCAGTTTCAATGGTCCGGGAACTGAGACCCAGTACTTC
-	TRBV7-2	-	TRBJ1-5	CASSRGGIQPQHF	TGTGCCAGTTCACGGGGGGGGATTCAGCCCCAGCATTTT
-	TRBV4-3	TRBD1	TRBJ1-1	CASSQETGVSTEAFF	TGCGCCAGCAGCCAAGAGACAGGGGTTAGCACTGAAGCTTTCTTT
few	TRBV7-9	TRBD1	TRBJ1-6	CASSSGQGGSPLHF	TGTGCCAGCAGCTCGGGACAGGGCGGTTCACCCCTCCACTTT
-	TRBV18	-	TRBJ1-1	CASHMSRTGDEAFF	TGTGCCAGCCACATGTCGCGTACGGGGGATGAAGCTTTCTTT
-	TRBV28	TRBD2	TRBJ2-3	CASSSSSSGSTDTQYF	TGTGCCAGCAGCTCTTCCTCTAGCGGTAGCACAGATACGCAGTATTTT
-	TRBV19	TRBD2	TRBJ2-5	CASSIFGGRETQYF	TGTGCCAGTAGTATCTTCGGCGGGAGGGAGACCCAGTACTTC
-	TRBV10-3	TRBD2	TRBJ2-3	CAISGLDTDTQYF	TGTGCCATCTCCGGACTAGACACAGATACGCAGTATTTT
-	TRBV6-5	TRBD2	TRBJ2-7	CASRLAGAKSYEQYF	TGTGCCAGCAGGTTAGCGGGAGCAAAGTCCTACGAGCAGTACTTC
-	TRBV7-6	TRBD1	TRBJ1-6	CASSLVRTGSSPLHF	TGTGCCAGCAGCTTAGTTCGGACAGGGTCCTCACCCCTCCACTTT
-	TRBV5-1	-	TRBJ2-1	CASSLAWGQHSYNEQFF	TGCGCCAGCAGCTTGGCCTGGGGCCAACACTCCTACAATGAGCAGTTCTTC